This is a list of T cell receptor beta chains from one sample in a study of metastatic and nonmetastatic thyroid tumors. MiXCR re-clonotyped the PCR reads for TCRdb. The repertoire holds 12,000 or so clones, with roughly a third as singletons. What was sequenced was tumor tissue. The receptors come from a female donor with papillary thyroid cancer or a benign thyroid nodule (not recorded which). Some clones in this sample may be carry-over from other donors' samples. Each CDR3 is given with its conserved first and last residue. D genes are given only for firm matches. Not every row has a clone size; where given, it reads once, few, many or a size class.

>TRBD1|TRBJ2-5|-|TRBV28
TGTGCCAGCAGTTTGAGGGGACAGGGGCGAAGGACCCAGTACTTC
CASSLRGQGRRTQYF
>-|TRBJ2-7|few|TRBV6-1
TGTGCCAGCAGCTTAGTGGGAGGGGGCAGTGAGCAGTACTTC
CASSLVGGGSEQYF
>-|TRBJ1-5|-|TRBV4-1
TGCGCCAGCAGCCAGGAGGGAAGCAATCAGCCCCAGCATTTT
CASSQEGSNQPQHF
>-|TRBJ1-5|many|TRBV18
TGTGCCAGCTCACCGGGTAGAGATCAGCCCCAGCATTTT
CASSPGRDQPQHF
>TRBD2|TRBJ2-3|-|TRBV30
TGTGCCTGGAGTGCCGGGACTAGCGGGAGGGCCGGTGGGCAGTATTTT
CAWSAGTSGRAGGQYF
>-|TRBJ2-2|medium-sized|TRBV24-1
TGTGCCACCAGCGAACGGGGGCTGGGCACCGGGGAGCTGTTTTTT
CATSERGLGTGELFF
>TRBD2|TRBJ2-2|-|TRBV6-4
TGTGCCAGCACTAGCGGGGACACCGGGGAGCTGTTTTTT
CASTSGDTGELFF
>-|TRBJ2-1|medium-sized|TRBV12-5
TGTGCTAGTGGTTTGAGCAATGAGCAGTTCTTC
CASGLSNEQFF
>-|TRBJ1-2|-|TRBV30
TGTGCCTGGAGTGTTGGGGCAGGGTCTGGCTACACCTTC
CAWSVGAGSGYTF
>-|TRBJ1-2|-|TRBV10-3
TGTGCCACCGACGCCCAGGGCATGTATGGCTACACCTTC
CATDAQGMYGYTF
>-|TRBJ2-7|medium-sized|TRBV10-2
TGCGCCAGCAGTGAGGGACAAGCCTACGAGCAGTACTTC
CASSEGQAYEQYF
>TRBD2|TRBJ2-5|few|TRBV25-1
TGTGCCAGCAGTGAATTCGGTAGCGGGAAGGGGGAGACCCAGTACTTC
CASSEFGSGKGETQYF
>-|TRBJ2-2|few|TRBV27
TGTGCCAGCAGTCCGGGGGCTAACACCGGGGAGCTGTTTTTT
CASSPGANTGELFF
>TRBD1|TRBJ1-3|-|TRBV11-2
TGTGCCAGCAGCTCAGGGGGGCGTAACTCGCCTGGAAACACCATATATTTT
CASSSGGRNSPGNTIYF
>TRBD1|TRBJ1-1|medium-sized|TRBV20-1
TGCAGTGCTTGGGACAGTGATTTGAACACTGAAGCTTTCTTT
CSAWDSDLNTEAFF
>-|TRBJ1-5|few|TRBV25-1
TGTGCCAGCAGTGATGCGGTCAATCAGCCCCAGCACTTT
CASSDAVNQPQHF
>TRBD1|TRBJ2-7|few|TRBV6-5
TGTGCCAGCAGTTCCCTAGGGACAGAGGGCTCCTACGAGCAGTACTTC
CASSSLGTEGSYEQYF
>-|TRBJ2-2|many|TRBV7-6
TGTGCCAGCAGCTCGGGACCGGTGGGGGCCGGGGAGCTGTTTTTT
CASSSGPVGAGELFF
>TRBD2|TRBJ2-1|-|TRBV9
TGTGCCAGCAGCGTAGGTGCTTCACTAGCGGGAGCTTACAATGAGCAGTTCTTC
CASSVGASLAGAYNEQFF
>-|TRBJ2-5|few|TRBV7-2
TGTGCCAGCAGCTTCCCTCTGGAGACCCAGTACTTC
CASSFPLETQYF
>-|TRBJ2-7|-|TRBV11-2
TGTGCCAGCAGCTCCAGGGGCAGTCTTCACGAGCAGTACTTC
CASSSRGSLHEQYF
>TRBD1|TRBJ1-2|-|TRBV6-1
TGTGCCAGCAGTGAAGACAGGGGGATCGGCTATGGCTACACCTTC
CASSEDRGIGYGYTF
>-|TRBJ2-7|-|TRBV7-2
TGTGCCAGCAGCGTAGGCGGACCGAAAACCTACGAGCAGTACTTC
CASSVGGPKTYEQYF
>-|TRBJ1-2|-|TRBV5-1
TGCGCCAGCAGCCCTCCGGGGTTCGGGGGCTATGGCTACACCTTC
CASSPPGFGGYGYTF
>-|TRBJ1-6|many|TRBV18
TGTGCCAGCTCGCACTATAATTCACCCCTCCACTTT
CASSHYNSPLHF
>TRBD1|TRBJ2-7|many|TRBV30
TGTGCCTGGAGCGATCTTGGACAGGACGAGCAGTACTTC
CAWSDLGQDEQYF
>TRBD1|TRBJ1-4|many|TRBV9
TGTGCCAGCAGCGTAGGTAGGACAGGGGGCAGTGAAAAACTGTTTTTT
CASSVGRTGGSEKLFF
>-|TRBJ1-1|-|TRBV18
TGTGCCAGCTCTGGGGAGAGCACTGAAGCTTTCTTT
CASSGESTEAFF
>TRBD2|TRBJ2-1|-|TRBV6-1
TGTGCCAGCAGCACCCTAGCGGAAGGCTACAATGAGCAGTTCTTC
CASSTLAEGYNEQFF
>-|TRBJ1-2|medium-sized|TRBV6-1
TGTGCCAGCAGTCGCATTGGAGGGGGGTCGGCCCGAGGCTACACCTTC
CASSRIGGGSARGYTF
>TRBD2|TRBJ2-7|once|TRBV5-6
TGTGCCAGCAGCTTAGCACTAGCGGAGGCCTACGAGCAGTACTTC
CASSLALAEAYEQYF
>-|TRBJ2-7|-|TRBV28
TGTGCCAGCAGTTCTGGGGGTTTATACGAGCAGTACTTC
CASSSGGLYEQYF
>TRBD2|TRBJ2-3|-|TRBV3-1
TGTGCCAGCAGCCGAAGACTAGCGGGTTCCACAGATACGCAGTATTTT
CASSRRLAGSTDTQYF
>-|TRBJ2-7|-|TRBV6-2/TRBV6-3
TGTGCCAGCAGTTACTCTGGCCGGCACCGCGACGAGCAGTACTTC
CASSYSGRHRDEQYF
>-|TRBJ1-2|large|TRBV6-1
TGTGCCAGCAGTGAACGGAAAAACTATGGCTACACCTTC
CASSERKNYGYTF
>TRBD1|TRBJ1-5|many|TRBV6-2/TRBV6-3
TGTGCCAGCAGTTCCCCGGGACAGGGCAATCAGCCCCAGCATTTT
CASSSPGQGNQPQHF
>-|TRBJ2-7|many|TRBV9
TGTGCCAGCAGCTCTGACGCCCGGGTCGAGGAAGGAGAGCAGTACTTC
CASSSDARVEEGEQYF
>-|TRBJ1-4|many|TRBV6-1
TGTGCCAGCAGAAAAGGGGGGGGGAATGAAAAACTGTTTTTT
CASRKGGGNEKLFF
>-|TRBJ2-5|few|TRBV6-5
TGTGCCAGCAGTTACGAGGGGTTAGAGACCCAGTACTTC
CASSYEGLETQYF
>-|TRBJ2-7|many|TRBV4-1
TGCGCCAGCAGCCAAACTAGCCTCTCCTACGAGCAGTACTTC
CASSQTSLSYEQYF
>TRBD1|TRBJ2-5|few|TRBV28
TGTGCCAGCACCGGGACAGATGAGACCCAGTACTTC
CASTGTDETQYF
>-|TRBJ1-2|-|TRBV11-2
TGTGCCAGCAGCTTATGGGCCGGGGGCGCGAACTATGGCTACACCTTC
CASSLWAGGANYGYTF
>TRBD2|TRBJ2-5|-|TRBV20-1
TGCAGTGCTAGAGATCCGGCAGGGACTAGCCTCCGGGAGACCCAGTACTTC
CSARDPAGTSLRETQYF
>-|TRBJ1-1|medium-sized|TRBV27
TGTGCCAGCAGTTCCGGGGCTGGGAACACTGAAGCTTTCTTT
CASSSGAGNTEAFF
>TRBD1|TRBJ2-4|many|TRBV9
TGTGCCAGCAGCGTCCGACGGGACAGGCTTACGTACTTC
CASSVRRDRLTYF
>TRBD1|TRBJ1-1|many|TRBV5-1
TGCGCCAGCAGCCAAGACAGGGGGCGCGTTGCTGAAGCTTTCTTT
CASSQDRGRVAEAFF
>TRBD2|TRBJ2-1|medium-sized|TRBV7-9
TGTGCCAGCATTATAAGCGGGAGCTCCCCCAATGAGCAGTTCTTC
CASIISGSSPNEQFF
>-|TRBJ2-1|medium-sized|TRBV6-2/TRBV6-3
TGTGCCAGCAGTCCCACTAGCATGGTCTACAATGAGCAGTTCTTC
CASSPTSMVYNEQFF
>TRBD1|TRBJ2-3|many|TRBV5-4
TGTGCCAGCAGCTCCTCTAGGACAGGGAAAGATACGCAGTATTTT
CASSSSRTGKDTQYF
>-|TRBJ2-1|many|TRBV11-2
TGTGCCAGCAGCTTAGGATTGGGGGAGGTGGGGGAGCAGTTCTTC
CASSLGLGEVGEQFF
>TRBD1|TRBJ2-2|-|TRBV28
TGTGCCAGCATTCGATCGGGACAGCACAACACCGGGGAGCTGTTTTTT
CASIRSGQHNTGELFF
>-|TRBJ1-5|few|TRBV15
TGTGCCACCAGCTCGAGGGGGAAAGGGGTTCAGCCCCAGCATTTT
CATSSRGKGVQPQHF
>-|TRBJ1-4|-|TRBV6-1
TGTGCCAGCAGAGCCGTGAGTCTGAATGAGAAACTGGTTTTT
CASRAVSLNEKLVF
>-|TRBJ2-2|-|TRBV10-3
TGTGCCATCAGTGACAGTTACACCGGGGAGCTGTTTTTT
CAISDSYTGELFF
>-|TRBJ2-7|few|TRBV28
TGTGCCAGCAGTCTCGGAACTACCTCCTACGAGCAGTACTTC
CASSLGTTSYEQYF
>-|TRBJ1-5|-|TRBV30
TGTGCCTGGAGTCCCTACAGGAGCGATCAGCCCCAGCATTTT
CAWSPYRSDQPQHF
>-|TRBJ2-2|-|TRBV11-1
TGTGCCAGCAGCTTACGGCAGGGGGGCACCGGGGAGCTGTTTTTT
CASSLRQGGTGELFF